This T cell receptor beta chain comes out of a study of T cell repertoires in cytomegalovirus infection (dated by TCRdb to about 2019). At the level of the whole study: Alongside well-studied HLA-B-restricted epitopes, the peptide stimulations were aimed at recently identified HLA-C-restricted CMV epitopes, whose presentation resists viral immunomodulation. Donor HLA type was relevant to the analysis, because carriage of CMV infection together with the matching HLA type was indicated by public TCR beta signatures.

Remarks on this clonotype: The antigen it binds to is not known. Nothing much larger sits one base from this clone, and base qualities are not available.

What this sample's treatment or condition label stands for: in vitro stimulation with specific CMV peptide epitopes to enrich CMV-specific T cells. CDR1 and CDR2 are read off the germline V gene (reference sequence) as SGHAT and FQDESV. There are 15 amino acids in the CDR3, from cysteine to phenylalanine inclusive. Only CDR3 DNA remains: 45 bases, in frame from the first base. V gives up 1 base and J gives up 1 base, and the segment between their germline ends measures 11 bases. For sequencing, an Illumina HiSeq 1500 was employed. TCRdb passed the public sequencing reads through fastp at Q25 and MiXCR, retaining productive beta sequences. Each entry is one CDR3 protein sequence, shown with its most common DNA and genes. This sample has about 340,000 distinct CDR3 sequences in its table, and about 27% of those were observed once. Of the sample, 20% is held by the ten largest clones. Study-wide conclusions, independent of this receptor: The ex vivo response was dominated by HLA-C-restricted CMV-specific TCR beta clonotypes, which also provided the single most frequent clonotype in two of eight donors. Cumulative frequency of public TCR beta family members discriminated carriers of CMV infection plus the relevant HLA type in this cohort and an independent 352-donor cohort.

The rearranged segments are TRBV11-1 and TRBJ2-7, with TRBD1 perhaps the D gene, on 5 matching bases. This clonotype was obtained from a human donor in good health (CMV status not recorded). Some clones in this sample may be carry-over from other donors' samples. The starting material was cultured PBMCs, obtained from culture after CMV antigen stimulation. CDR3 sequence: CASSLGEDKSYEQYF. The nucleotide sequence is TGTGCCAGCAGCTTAGGAGAGGACAAGTCCTACGAGCAGTACTTC.